The present TCR beta chain was sequenced within a study of spatial heterogeneity in lung cancer. Background on the study: A consistent excess of beta-chain over alpha-chain sequences was detected. Each distinct TCR and UMI combination averaged more than ten appearances in raw reads.

This clonotype showed up many times. Its antigen is unidentified. Noted time point: sample taken at primary tumor resection. Whole RNA came from tumor, nontumor lung or frozen PBMC and was sequenced without being sorted. This CDR3 is 15 amino acids long. Germline CDR1 reads SGHVS; CDR2 reads FQNEAQ. V was pared by 6 bases and J by 2 bases, with 7 bases of the junction left unmatched. Every TCR cDNA molecule bore a unique molecular identifier. MiXCR was run by TCRdb on the 5' RACE reads, yielding one entry per CDR3 protein. Of tens of thousands of distinct CDR3 sequences detected, under 5.5% appear once; the ten largest clones hold 30% to 35%. Findings of the study overall: Blood carried ubiquitous expanded tumor TCRs more at resection than follow-up.

The V call is TRBV7-8, the J call TRBJ2-1; 7 bases are shared with TRBD2. The receptor was isolated from a male donor with early-stage non-small cell lung cancer. The specimen comprised PBMCs, sampled at surgery. The CDR3 sequence: CASRLSGPTYNEQFF. The CDR3 DNA reads as TGTGCCAGCAGACTTAGCGGGCCTACCTACAATGAGCAGTTCTTC. Filled out from reference TRBV7-8 and TRBJ2-1, the complete variable domain reads GAGVSQSPRYKVAKRGQDVALRCDPISGHVSLFWYQQALGQGPEFLTYFQNEAQLDKSGLPSDRFFAERPEGSVSTLKIQRTQQEDSAVYLCASRLSGPTYNEQFFGPGTRLTVL.